Shown below are 27 T cell receptor beta chains from a single sample sequenced in a study of T cell responses to AZD1222 COVID-19 vaccine. The assay was immunoSEQ multiplex PCR, and TCRdb's table has in-frame clones only and misses some. The table has 180,000 or so clones, 88% seen once. The sequences come from peripheral blood, collected 28 days after the second AZD1222 dose. These receptors came from an adult who received the AZD1222 COVID-19 vaccine.

The chain carries TRBV19 and TRBJ2-3; 11 nucleotides match TRBD2. V lost 5 bases and J lost 3; bases outside the gene matches: 16. Looked up from germline, CDR1 is LNHDA and CDR2 is SQIVND (reference sequence). The length of the CDR3 is 19 residues. CDR3 DNA sequence: TGTGCCAGTAGTCGCCAACCGGGACTAGCGGTCGCTGGTACAGATACGCAGTATTTT. Encoded protein: CASSRQPGLAVAGTDTQYF.

V is TRBV27 and J is TRBJ1-5; 7 bases fit TRBD1. This CDR3 comprises 16 residues. The germline V gene has CDR1 MNHEY and CDR2 SMNVEV (reference sequence). The J segment lost 2 bases and the V segment lost 5 bases, leaving 9 bases of the junction unmatched. CDR3: CASSERQGGGNQPQHF. In nucleotides, the CDR3 is TGTGCCAGCAGTGAAAGACAGGGAGGGGGCAATCAGCCCCAGCATTTT.

The chain carries TRBV3-1 (or the pseudogene TRBV3-2) and TRBJ2-3; possible D gene TRBD2, 5 bases. Per the germline V gene, CDR1 is LGHDT and CDR2 is YNNKEL (reference sequence). The ends were cut back, 5 bases at V and 0 bases at J, with 9 bases in the middle. The CDR3 runs 14 residues. For the CDR3, the DNA is TGTGCCAGCAGCAGGGAGCGGAGCACAGATACGCAGTATTTT. It encodes CASSRERSTDTQYF.

The rearrangement links TRBV5-6 to TRBJ1-1; D not certain. The CDR3 consists of 13 residues. Trimming took off 0 bases at V and 6 bases at J, with 9 bases between the two ends. In germline, CDR1 is SGHDT, CDR2 YYEEEE. The CDR3 coding sequence is TGTGCCAGCAGCTTGGCTGGGAAATCTGAAGCTTTCTTT. Its protein is CASSLAGKSEAFF.

The V gene is TRBV6-4, the J gene TRBJ2-2; 8 bases agree with TRBD2. The CDR3 covers 16 residues. Germline trimming cut 0 bases from V and 6 bases from J; bases unmatched to any gene: 6. The germline V gene has CDR1 MRHNA and CDR2 SNTAGT. In nucleotides, the CDR3 is TGTGCCAGCAGTGACTCGGGGACTAGGGGCGCCGGGGAGCTGTTTTTT. Its translation is CASSDSGTRGAGELFF.

The J gene is TRBJ1-1, the V gene TRBV28, with D perhaps TRBD1 (5 bases). Germline CDR1 MDHEN, CDR2 SYDVKM. The CDR3 covers 15 residues. Trimming shortened V by 3 bases and J by 1 base, and 12 bases separated the two germline ends. The chain's CDR3 is CASSFYGGPNTEAFF. For the CDR3, the DNA is TGTGCCAGCAGTTTTTATGGGGGTCCGAACACTGAAGCTTTCTTT.

The V call is TRBV30, the J call TRBJ1-2, with 9 bases lining up with TRBD1. Germline CDR1 is GTSNPN and CDR2 is SVGIG (reference sequence). V shed 0 bases and J 2 bases; nucleotides not matched to a gene: 1. The CDR3 has 14 residues. This CDR3 is CAWSVGQGNYGYTF. CDR3 DNA sequence: TGTGCCTGGAGTGTAGGACAGGGGAACTATGGCTACACCTTC.

The chain carries TRBV20-1 and TRBJ1-3; 7 nucleotides agree with TRBD1. The CDR3 length is 17 residues. Germline V lookup: CDR1 DFQATT, CDR2 SNEGSKA (reference sequence). With V trimmed by 3 bases and J by 0 bases, 11 bases remained unmatched. The CDR3, as DNA: TGCAGTGCTAGTATGGCAGGGGGGGCCTCCTCTGGAAACACCATATATTTT. This codes for CSASMAGGASSGNTIYF.

V gene TRBV11-1 combines with J gene TRBJ2-7; TRBD2 aligns across 14 bases. CDR1 is SGHAT and CDR2 is FQDESV in the germline V gene (reference sequence). Trimming cost V 5 bases and J 6 bases; bases outside gene matches: 3. The CDR3 runs to 14 residues. CDR3 nucleotides: TGTGCCAGCAGCCCGGGACTAGCGGGAGCCGAGCAGTACTTC. This encodes CASSPGLAGAEQYF.

The rearrangement uses TRBV6-5 and TRBJ2-3; 9 bases are a match to TRBD2. V shed 9 bases and J 4 bases; nucleotides not matched to a gene: 8. CDR3 length equals 14 residues. Germline CDR1 reads MNHEY; CDR2 reads SVGAGI. The CDR3 protein is CASHSGSTADTQYF. Written as DNA, the CDR3 is TGTGCCAGTCATAGCGGGAGTACCGCAGATACGCAGTATTTT.

The V and J genes are TRBV9 and TRBJ1-2; D may be TRBD1 (6 bases). CDR3 size: 12 residues. The V gene's germline CDR1 is SGDLS and CDR2 YYNGEE. The V end lost 0 bases, the J end lost 13 bases, and 13 bases lay between the germline ends. In DNA, the CDR3 is TGTGCCAGCAGCGTAGAACAGGGTGTACCCACCTTC. The encoded protein is CASSVEQGVPTF.

The V and J genes are TRBV7-8 and TRBJ1-2, with D perhaps matching TRBD1 (6 bases). Germline CDR1 is SGHVS and CDR2 is FQNEAQ. V was cut by 5 bases and J by 8 bases, with 18 bases left in between. The CDR3 extends over 14 amino acids. The chain's CDR3 is CASSIGDIIYGYTF. CDR3 sequence (DNA): TGTGCCAGCAGCATCGGGGACATAATATACGGCTACACCTTC.

This chain links TRBV28 with TRBJ2-7; the match to TRBD2 covers 11 bases. The CDR3 is made up of 15 amino acids. In germline, CDR1 is MDHEN, CDR2 SYDVKM. Trimming at V came to 3 bases and at J to 7 bases, leaving 8 bases not matched to a gene. Here the CDR3 DNA reads TGTGCCAGCAGTTTTCGCGGACTAGCGGGTTTAGAGCAGTACTTC. The encoded protein is CASSFRGLAGLEQYF.

The V call is TRBV28, the J call TRBJ1-4; TRBD1 is a possible D gene (5 bases). Germline V gene lookup returns CDR1 MDHEN and CDR2 SYDVKM. Trimming pared 3 bases from V and 7 bases from J, leaving 15 bases between. This CDR3 spans 15 amino acids. The CDR3 sequence: CASSFQGTRAEKLFF. The CDR3 nucleotides are TGTGCCAGCAGTTTCCAGGGTACGCGCGCTGAAAAACTGTTTTTT. Supplemented by reference TRBV28 and TRBJ1-4, the full variable domain reads DVKVTQSSRYLVKRTGEKVFLECVQDMDHENMFWYRQDPGLGLRLIYFSYDVKMKEKGDIPEGYSVSREKKERFSLILESASTNQTSMYLCASSFQGTRAEKLFFGSGTQLSVL.

The chain is built from TRBV9 and TRBJ2-7; the D gene could be TRBD1 or TRBD2 (7 bases each). The V and J ends lost 4 bases and 6 bases respectively, with 17 bases between them. Per germline, CDR1 SGDLS and CDR2 YYNGEE. The CDR3 has 14 residues. The CDR3 DNA is TGTGCCAGCAGCCCACAGACAGGGAGGGCCGAGCAGTACTTC. This codes for CASSPQTGRAEQYF.

The chain couples TRBV9 to TRBJ2-1; D could derive from TRBD1 or TRBD2 (5 bases each). The V gene's germline CDR1 is SGDLS and CDR2 YYNGEE. This CDR3 contains 16 residues. Trimming shortened V by 4 bases and J by 8 bases, and 22 bases separated the two germline ends. CDR3 DNA: TGTGCCAGCAGCCCTAATCGGGACCCAGTATGGTATGAGCAGTTCTTC. Translated, it gives CASSPNRDPVWYEQFF.

This chain uses TRBV2 with TRBJ2-7; no definite D call. Per the germline V gene, CDR1 is SNHLY and CDR2 is FYNNEI. V lost 3 bases to trimming and J lost 3 bases, with 9 bases between them. The CDR3 is made up of 13 amino acids. CDR3 sequence: CASSDWRNYEQYF. For the CDR3, the DNA is TGTGCCAGCAGTGACTGGCGGAACTACGAGCAGTACTTC.

In its sample, this clone was seen a few times. The V call is TRBV5-1, the J call TRBJ2-1; the match to TRBD1 covers 8 bases. This CDR3 has 16 amino acids. From germline, CDR1 is SGHRS and CDR2 YFSETQ. Germline trimming cut 3 bases from V and 3 bases from J; bases unmatched to any gene: 8. The CDR3 DNA reads as TGCGCCAGCAGCTCCGACAGGGGTAACTTCTACAATGAGCAGTTCTTC. Amino acid sequence: CASSSDRGNFYNEQFF.

This clone was detected only a few times. CDR3 sequence reads: CASSARDRGPYQPQHF. CDR3 nucleotides: TGTGCCAGCAGCGCCCGGGACAGAGGTCCCTATCAGCCCCAGCATTTT. The chain carries TRBV7-8 and TRBJ1-5; 7 bases are a match to TRBD1. Germline loops: CDR1 SGHVS, CDR2 FQNEAQ. V shed 5 bases and J 5 bases; nucleotides not matched to a gene: 12. The CDR3 covers 16 residues.

This clone was recorded only once. The J gene is TRBJ1-1, the V gene TRBV4-2, with 7 bases that match TRBD1. This CDR3 spans 14 amino acids. Germline V CDR1 and CDR2: LGHNA, YNFKEQ. Germline trimming cut 3 bases from V and 3 bases from J; bases unmatched to any gene: 4. CDR3 amino acids: CASSHRQGDTEAFF. The CDR3 DNA sequence: TGTGCCAGCAGCCATCGACAGGGTGACACTGAAGCTTTCTTT.

The genes are TRBV6-2 or TRBV6-3 and TRBJ2-3, with D possibly being TRBD1 (6 bases). Germline lookup yields CDR1 MNHEY and CDR2 SVGEGT. The CDR3 has 15 residues. Trimming took off 5 bases at V and 7 bases at J, with 19 bases between the two ends. The CDR3 nucleotides are TGTGCCAGCAGTGTGACAGGTTTTACCGAAAATACGCAGTATTTT. It codes for CASSVTGFTENTQYF.

The CDR3 sequence is CASSARTSYTDTQYF. The CDR3 DNA reads as TGTGCCAGCAGCGCCCGGACTAGCTACACAGATACGCAGTATTTT. The rearrangement links TRBV6-2 or TRBV6-3 to TRBJ2-3; 8 bases line up with TRBD2. Per the germline V gene, CDR1 is MNHEY and CDR2 is SVGEGT. Germline trimming cut 6 bases from V and 2 bases from J; bases unmatched to any gene: 7. There are 15 residues in the CDR3.

The chain combines TRBV6-5 with TRBJ1-1; tentative D call: TRBD1 (6 bases). V gave up 6 bases and J gave up 1 base, with 12 bases separating them. The V gene's germline CDR1 is MNHEY and CDR2 SVGAGI. The CDR3 has 14 amino acids. CDR3 sequence: CASSPRGGNTEAFF. The CDR3 nucleotides are TGTGCCAGCAGCCCACGAGGGGGGAACACTGAAGCTTTCTTT.

The genes are TRBV30 and TRBJ1-1, with a tentative D call TRBD1 (6 bases). Per germline, CDR1 GTSNPN and CDR2 SVGIG (reference sequence). The ends were cut back, 2 bases at V and 5 bases at J, with 21 bases in the middle. This CDR3 comprises 16 residues. For the CDR3, the DNA is TGTGCCTGGAGTTCGTTGGGGGGGCCTTTGGTGACTGAAGCTTTCTTT. It encodes CAWSSLGGPLVTEAFF.

This chain uses TRBV7-9 with TRBJ1-1; 8 bases line up with TRBD1. From germline, CDR1 is SEHNR and CDR2 FQNEAQ (reference sequence). The CDR3 sequence is 13 residues long. V lost 3 bases, J lost 6 bases, and 3 bases stayed unmatched. This CDR3 reads CASSLDRVAEAFF. The CDR3 DNA reads as TGTGCCAGCAGCTTGGACAGGGTCGCTGAAGCTTTCTTT.

The chain has TRBV7-2 and TRBJ2-7, with D possibly being TRBD1 or TRBD2 (5 bases each). Germline V gene lookup returns CDR1 SGHTA and CDR2 FQGNSA. The CDR3 length is 16 residues. V was pared by 6 bases and J by 0 bases, with 18 bases between. The CDR3 spells CASRPGTDQPSYEQYF. The CDR3 DNA is TGTGCCAGCAGACCAGGGACGGACCAGCCCTCCTACGAGCAGTACTTC.

This clone was observed a few times. J is TRBJ2-4 and V is TRBV7-8, with 8 nucleotides matching TRBD1. The V and J ends lost 4 bases and 9 bases, in that order; junction bases with no gene match: 8. The CDR3 contains 14 residues. The germline gives CDR1 SGHVS, CDR2 FQNEAQ. The CDR3 DNA sequence: TGTGCCAGCAGCTACCGGGACAGGTTCTCCATTCAGTACTTC. Translation: CASSYRDRFSIQYF.